This T cell receptor beta chain was profiled in a study of blood T cells in healthy people across ages (dated by TCRdb to between 2014 and 2017). Regarding the study in general: In model experiments, roughly one uniquely barcoded TCR beta cDNA molecule per two T cells was captured by template switching. To avoid experimental bias, donors of different ages were spread randomly across the sequencing lanes. Age-related changes in TCR beta repertoire diversity were measured in the study by deep sequencing normalized with unique cDNA molecular identifiers. The study analyzed two additional independent replicas of 1 million unique cDNA reads from the same blood draw for two donors, one aged 18 to 29 and one aged 80 or older. Donors were grouped into four age groups: young (average roughly 15 years), middle-aged (39), aged (approximately 67) and long-lived (82).

Study-level results and caveats: Estimates of total diversity based on one million sequenced T cells were considered lower bounds and underestimates. Compared with the aged group, the long-lived group had more naive CD4+ T cells, fewer expanded clones and increased TCR diversity, suggesting age selection. Because profiling used bulk unsorted PBMCs, naive and antigen-experienced compartments could not be compared conclusively. As age increased, observed TCR beta diversity per million T cells dropped in a roughly linear way, and a significant reduction was already evident by age 40. Observed TCR beta diversity correlated strongly with the percentage of naive T cells measured by flow cytometry. Because donor CMV infection status was unknown, age-related changes in expanded clonotypes were potentially confounded.

CDR1 and CDR2 are read off the germline V gene as SGHTA and FQGNSA. Counted from cysteine to phenylalanine, this CDR3 has 16 amino acids. The read is trimmed to its CDR3 DNA, 48 bases read in frame from base 1. The junction shows trimming of 4 bases on V and 7 bases on J, plus 19 bases between the germline ends. This clonotype was counted a few times. The antigen it binds to is not known. No much larger clone is present one base from it, and per-base qualities are unavailable. The protocol used for the library was 5' RACE. Sequenced using an Illumina HiSeq 2500. The second PCR ran for about 7 to 11 cycles and used a J-beta primer mix along with a sample-barcoded 5' primer. A unique molecular identifier was introduced onto each TCR beta cDNA molecule by a template-switch 5' adaptor carrying 12 random nucleotides. Each sample yielded at least 3 million CDR3-containing paired-end reads. First-strand cDNA synthesis was performed from all RNA using the Mint cDNA synthesis kit, with priming by a TRBC-specific oligonucleotide. Following uracil-DNA glycosylase treatment, all cDNA underwent a first 18-cycle PCR with the universal primers M1SS and BC2_uni_R. The original methods were these. For normalization, 1 million high-quality reads, each with a distinct molecular identifier, were randomly selected from each sample. Instead of being binned into consensus sequences, reads that shared molecular identifiers were thrown out. CDR3 identification, clonotype clustering and error correction used MiTCR with a Q25 quality threshold and the strictest error-elimination algorithm. A nonparametric unseen species model with Euler transformation was used to estimate lower-bound total TCR beta diversity. TCRdb cleaned the public reads at Q25 with fastp, built clones with MiXCR and kept in-frame beta chains. Each CDR3 protein appears once, grouped with its most common genes and DNA. The V and J calls were determined by TCRdb, not by the authors. The sample profile shows some 1.1 million distinct CDR3 sequences; roughly two fifths of them were found once. About 12% of the sample comes from the top ten.

Donors were about 36 systemically healthy Caucasian individuals from Russia aged roughly 6 to 90 years. Around 10 milliliters of peripheral blood were collected from each donor into EDTA-treated Vacutainer tubes. Ficoll-Paque density-gradient centrifugation was used to isolate PBMCs, with at least 7 million obtained per sample. Trizol reagent was used to extract total RNA from PBMCs, with at least 6 micrograms per sample. For every donor, an aliquot of PBMCs went through flow cytometry to measure the percentages of naive CD45RAhigh/CD27high T cells. The clonotype was recovered from a man aged 18 to 30 in good health. Recombination linked TRBV7-2 to TRBJ1-4, with TRBD1 perhaps the D gene, on 6 matching bases. The sequenced sample was blood. The sequence in DNA is TGTGCCAGCAGCTCAAGAAGGGGGGGGCCCAGTGAAAAACTGTTTTTT. This gives the protein CASSSRRGGPSEKLFF.